These 4 T cell receptor beta chains were all obtained from the same sample, sequenced in a study of blood T cell repertoires in COVID-19. Assay used: immunoSEQ multiplex PCR; TCRdb lists only in-frame clones, some missing. The data hold roughly 190,000 clones, with around four fifths observed a single time. Sequencing used peripheral blood. The receptors derive from a human donor in a cohort sampled during active COVID-19.

The CDR3 coding sequence is TGTGCCAGCAGACCTGGGGAGTCTGGTGAGCAGTTCTTC. Protein sequence: CASRPGESGEQFF. The chain employs TRBV6-6 and TRBJ2-1, with D maybe TRBD2 (5 bases). V gave up 6 bases and J gave up 9 bases, with 15 bases separating them. The CDR3 covers 13 residues. Per germline, CDR1 MNHNY and CDR2 SVGAGI (reference sequence).

The chain links TRBV10-3 to TRBJ1-4; 9 bases match TRBD1. Germline CDR1 ENHRY, CDR2 SYGVKD. V was pared by 10 bases and J by 10 bases, with 16 bases of the junction left unmatched. The length of the CDR3 is 15 residues. Written as DNA, the CDR3 is TGTGCCACGAGGGATTGGGACAGGGTAGACGGAAAACTGTTTTTT. Its translation is CATRDWDRVDGKLFF.

This clone came up once. The V and J genes are TRBV11-2 and TRBJ2-5; 8 bases fit TRBD2. The length of the CDR3 is 16 residues. Germline CDR1 reads SGHAT; CDR2 reads FQNNGV. V gave up 9 bases and J gave up 3 bases; unmatched junction bases: 15. CDR3 sequence: CASRSRGGAFEETQYF. DNA of the CDR3: TGTGCCAGTCGATCCCGGGGGGGGGCCTTCGAAGAGACCCAGTACTTC.

Only a few counts were recorded for this clone. This sequence joins TRBV15 and TRBJ2-5; D gene uncertain. Trimming took 4 bases from V and 5 from J, leaving 8 bases between them. CDR1 LNHNV and CDR2 YYDKDF come from the germline V gene (reference sequence). The CDR3 length is 12 residues. DNA for the CDR3: TGTGCCACCAGCACTGTCCCCGAGACCCAGTACTTC. As protein: CATSTVPETQYF. Full variable domain (remainder filled in from reference TRBV15 and TRBJ2-5): DAMVIQNPRYQVTQFGKPVTLSCSQTLNHNVMYWYQQKSSQAPKLLFHYYDKDFNNEADTPDNFQSRRPNTSFCFLDIRSPGLGDTAMYLCATSTVPETQYFGPGTRLLVL.